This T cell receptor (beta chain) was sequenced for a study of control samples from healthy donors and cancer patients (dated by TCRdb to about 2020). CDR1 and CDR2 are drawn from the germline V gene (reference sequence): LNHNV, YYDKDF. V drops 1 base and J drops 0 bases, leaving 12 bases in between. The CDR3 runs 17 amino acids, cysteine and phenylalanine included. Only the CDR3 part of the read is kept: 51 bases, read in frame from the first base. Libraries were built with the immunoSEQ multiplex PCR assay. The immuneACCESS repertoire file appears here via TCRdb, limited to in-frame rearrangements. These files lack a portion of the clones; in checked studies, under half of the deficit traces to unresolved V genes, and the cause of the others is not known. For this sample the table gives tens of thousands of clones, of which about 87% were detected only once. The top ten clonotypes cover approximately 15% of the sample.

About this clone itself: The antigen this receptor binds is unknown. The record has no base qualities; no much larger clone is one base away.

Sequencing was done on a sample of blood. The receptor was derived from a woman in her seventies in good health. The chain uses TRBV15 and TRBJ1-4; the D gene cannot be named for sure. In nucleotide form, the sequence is TGTGCCACCAGCAGAGCCTTCCAGGCAACAACTAATGAAAAACTGTTTTTT. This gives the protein CATSRAFQATTNEKLFF.